The TCR beta chain under discussion was sequenced for a study of cytomegalovirus exposure and HLA in healthy donors. TCRdb keeps only in-frame clones here, not all; method: immunoSEQ multiplex PCR. Here the sample spans about 120,000 clones, approximately 85% being singletons. General study results and limits: In vitro testing confirmed three CMV-associated chains as specific for CMV antigens.

This CDR3 region has 16 residues. Worth noting for this clone: Its antigen remains unidentified.

The source is a man in his late teens or twenties in good health and CMV-seronegative. Sequencing was performed on PBMCs. V is TRBV12-1 and J is TRBJ1-5; no DNA check was done on the table's D call, TRBD1. TRBV12-1 is termed a pseudogene. The CDR3 region has the DNA TGTGCCAGCAGCTTCCAGGGCGGCGGACGCAATCAGCCCCAGCATTTT. It is translated as CASSFQGGGRNQPQHF.